The 26 T cell receptor beta chains below come from one sample, sequenced in a study of cytomegalovirus exposure and HLA in healthy donors. Both 60 Vbeta primers and 13 Jbeta primers went into the PCR. The method was immunoSEQ multiplex PCR; TCRdb's version includes in-frame clones alone and lacks a portion of them. The sample contains approximately 150,000 clones, roughly 80% of which appear only once. The specimen sequenced was PBMCs. The receptors come from a man aged 18 to 30 in good health and CMV-seronegative.

This clone was recorded once. The chain links TRBV28 to TRBJ2-1; 13 positions match TRBD2. Per the germline V gene, CDR1 is MDHEN and CDR2 is SYDVKM. Trimming at V came to 8 bases and at J to 9 bases, leaving 13 bases not matched to a gene. The CDR3 has 16 residues. The CDR3 coding sequence is TGTGCCAGCCTAAGGTTGGGACTAGCGGGAATCTCTGAGCAGTTCTTC. The encoded protein is CASLRLGLAGISEQFF.

The CDR3 loop is CASSETGLVSYEQYF. DNA for the CDR3: TGTGCCAGCAGTGAAACGGGACTAGTTTCCTACGAGCAGTACTTC. The V and J genes are TRBV2 and TRBJ2-7; TRBD2 agrees at 8 bases. This CDR3 contains 15 residues. With V trimmed by 2 bases and J by 1 base, 4 bases remained unmatched. The germline V gene has CDR1 SNHLY and CDR2 FYNNEI.

This clone was picked up one time. V and J are TRBV11-2 and TRBJ2-7, with 9 bases fitting TRBD1. Germline loops: CDR1 SGHAT, CDR2 FQNNGV. The CDR3 covers 15 residues. J lost 1 base, V lost 4 bases, and 5 bases had no gene match. In DNA form, the CDR3 reads TGTGCCAGCAGCTCTTGGACAGGGGTTTCCTACGAGCAGTACTTC. As protein: CASSSWTGVSYEQYF.

V gene TRBV18 combines with J gene TRBJ2-7, with 7 bases matching TRBD1. The CDR3 covers 15 residues. V lost 8 bases to trimming and J lost 0 bases; unmatched junction nucleotides: 10. Germline lookup yields CDR1 KGHSH and CDR2 LQKENI. This CDR3 reads CASGSPGQYSYEQYF. For the CDR3, the DNA is TGTGCCAGCGGAAGTCCGGGACAGTACTCCTACGAGCAGTACTTC.

Written as DNA, the CDR3 is TGTGCCATCAGCGACCAGGGGTCCGGGGAGCTGTTTTTT. It translates to CAISDQGSGELFF. The V call is TRBV10-3, the J call TRBJ2-2; D may be TRBD1 (6 bases). CDR1 and CDR2 from the germline V gene are ENHRY and SYGVKD. The V end lost 6 bases, the J end lost 6 bases, and 11 bases lay between the germline ends. The CDR3 contains 13 residues.

As concerns this clone: The junction shows a germline mismatch at one end, possibly a read error. The chain couples TRBV7-9 to TRBJ2-7; 10 bases line up with TRBD2. The germline gives CDR1 SEHNR, CDR2 FQNEAQ (reference sequence). The CDR3 consists of 15 residues. CDR3 residues: CSSSAASGSFYEQYF. As DNA, the CDR3 is TGTTCCAGCAGCGCCGCTAGCGGGAGTTTCTACGAGCAGTACTTC.

CDR3 DNA: TGTGCCAGCAGAATTAGCGACATCGGAGAGACCCAGTACTTC. Amino acid sequence: CASRISDIGETQYF. This chain connects TRBV28 to TRBJ2-5; D is perhaps TRBD2 (5 bases). V was pared by 6 bases and J by 4 bases, with 15 bases between. Germline V gene lookup returns CDR1 MDHEN and CDR2 SYDVKM. This CDR3 is 14 amino acids long.

The J gene is TRBJ1-2, the V gene TRBV29-1, with 9 bases that match TRBD1. The CDR3 extends over 13 amino acids. Germline V gene data show CDR1 as SQVTM and CDR2 as ANQGSEA. The CDR3 sequence is CTAGSKDRGGYTF. CDR3 nucleotides: TGCACCGCTGGATCTAAGGACAGGGGTGGCTACACCTTC.

This clone was picked up one time. J is TRBJ1-2 and V is TRBV19; TRBD1 aligns across 7 bases. The length of the CDR3 is 15 residues. Germline V CDR1 and CDR2: LNHDA, SQIVND (reference sequence). V shed 5 bases and J 5 bases; nucleotides not matched to a gene: 11. In DNA form, the CDR3 reads TGTGCCAGTAGTCTCCGGAAGGGGGCTTGGTATGGCTACACCTTC. It specifies CASSLRKGAWYGYTF.

The chain combines TRBV7-9 with TRBJ2-5; 12 nucleotides match TRBD2. The CDR3 is 18 residues long. In germline, CDR1 is SEHNR, CDR2 FQNEAQ (reference sequence). V lost 3 bases and J lost 1; bases outside the gene matches: 9. For the CDR3, the DNA is TGTGCCAGCAGCTTCGTTAGTCTAGCGGGGGGGATCCAAGAGACCCAGTACTTC. As protein: CASSFVSLAGGIQETQYF.

V gene TRBV28 combines with J gene TRBJ1-1, with D tentatively TRBD1 (5 bases). This CDR3 contains 14 residues. Germline CDR1 is MDHEN and CDR2 is SYDVKM. V was clipped by 8 bases and J by 6 bases, with 19 bases between them. The CDR3 reads CASGRELAFSEAFF. In DNA, the CDR3 is TGTGCCAGCGGCAGGGAACTTGCTTTTTCTGAAGCTTTCTTT.

The V gene is TRBV5-6, the J gene TRBJ1-5, with TRBD1 as a possible D gene (5 bases). Germline CDR1 is SGHDT and CDR2 is YYEEEE. CDR3 size: 15 residues. The V and J ends lost 0 bases and 2 bases respectively, with 9 bases between them. The CDR3 DNA reads TGTGCCAGCAGCTTGGTAATAGGGGGCAATCAGCCCCAGCATTTT. Translated: CASSLVIGGNQPQHF.

This clone was seen more than once but under ten times. This chain links TRBV18 with TRBJ1-4, with a weak D call TRBD1 (6 bases). The CDR3 has 15 residues. The V end lost 3 bases, the J end lost 7 bases, and 15 bases lay between the germline ends. Germline V gene sequence: CDR1 KGHSH, CDR2 LQKENI. CDR3 protein: CASSPPGVGREKLFF. The CDR3, as DNA: TGTGCCAGCTCACCCCCAGGGGTGGGGCGTGAAAAACTGTTTTTT. Combining the CDR3 with reference TRBV18 and TRBJ1-4 gives the whole variable domain NAGVMQNPRHLVRRRGQEARLRCSPMKGHSHVYWYRQLPEEGLKFMVYLQKENIIDESGMPKERFSAEFPKEGPSILRIQQVVRGDSAAYFCASSPPGVGREKLFFGSGTQLSVL.

The CDR3 is CASTPGGQGSHEQYF. The CDR3 nucleotides are TGTGCCAGCACCCCTGGGGGACAGGGATCCCACGAGCAGTACTTC. The chain employs TRBV6-5 and TRBJ2-7; 9 nucleotides align to TRBD1. The J segment lost 5 bases and the V segment lost 7 bases, leaving 12 bases of the junction unmatched. The CDR3 consists of 15 residues. Germline loops: CDR1 MNHEY, CDR2 SVGAGI.

The chain has TRBV6-6 and TRBJ2-5; the match to TRBD2 covers 13 bases. The CDR3 has 14 residues. From germline, CDR1 is MNHNY and CDR2 SVGAGI (reference sequence). Unmatched junction bases numbered 5, after V lost 8 bases and J lost 5 bases. CDR3 region: CASGLAGVQETQYF. The CDR3 DNA is TGTGCCAGCGGACTAGCGGGAGTTCAGGAGACCCAGTACTTC.

The V gene is TRBV10-3, the J gene TRBJ2-7; 12 nucleotides align to TRBD2. The V segment lost 8 bases and the J segment 6 bases; nucleotides outside the gene matches: 5. The CDR3 covers 13 residues. CDR1 and CDR2 (germline): ENHRY, SYGVKD. The CDR3 loop is CAISGLAGFEQYF. CDR3 nucleotides: TGTGCCATCTCCGGACTAGCGGGATTCGAGCAGTACTTC.

The chain uses TRBV28 and TRBJ1-5; possibly TRBD1 for D (5 bases). V was trimmed by 2 bases and J by 6 bases, leaving 8 bases between them. From germline, CDR1 is MDHEN and CDR2 SYDVKM. The CDR3 length is 13 residues. The CDR3 nucleotides read TGTGCCAGCAGTTTAAGGGGCGGTCAGCCCCAGCATTTT. Protein: CASSLRGGQPQHF. Full variable domain (rest looked up from reference TRBV28 and TRBJ1-5): DVKVTQSSRYLVKRTGEKVFLECVQDMDHENMFWYRQDPGLGLRLIYFSYDVKMKEKGDIPEGYSVSREKKERFSLILESASTNQTSMYLCASSLRGGQPQHFGDGTRLSIL.

In this sample, this clone turned up a few times. The chain couples TRBV6-5 to TRBJ1-3, with TRBD1 matching 7 bases. The CDR3 has 14 amino acids. Germline V gives CDR1 MNHEY, CDR2 SVGAGI. The junction had 8 bases not matched to a gene; V was cut back by 5 bases and J by 7 bases. CDR3 nucleotide sequence: TGTGCCAGCAGTCCCAAAGCCAGGGGGAACACCATATATTTT. It specifies CASSPKARGNTIYF.

A note on this clone: Mismatch with germline at one junction end may stem from a read error. The gene calls are TRBV7-9 and TRBJ1-1; unclear D gene. The CDR3 totals 11 residues. In germline, CDR1 is SEHNR, CDR2 FQNEAQ (reference sequence). Here the CDR3 reads CSSSVESGAFF. CDR3 nucleotides: TGTTCCAGCAGCGTGGAATCGGGAGCTTTCTTT. The whole variable domain, remainder taken from reference TRBV7-9 and TRBJ1-1, is DTGVSQNPRHKITKRGQNVTFRCDPISEHNRLYWYRQTLGQGPEFLTYFQNEAQLEKSRLLSDRFSAERPKGSFSTLEIQRTEQGDSAMYLCSSSVESGAFFGQGTRLTVV.

The V gene is TRBV7-8, the J gene TRBJ1-4, with D possibly matching TRBD1 (6 bases). V was cut by 6 bases and J by 7 bases, with 15 bases left in between. CDR1 and CDR2 (germline): SGHVS, FQNEAQ. This CDR3 has 14 amino acids. The CDR3 sequence is CASSPQGAGEKLFF. CDR3 nucleotides: TGTGCCAGCAGTCCACAGGGTGCGGGTGAAAAACTGTTTTTT.

The chain combines TRBV7-9 with TRBJ2-2; no firm D call. V was pared by 8 bases and J by 4 bases, with 11 bases between. Germline loops: CDR1 SEHNR, CDR2 FQNEAQ (reference sequence). The CDR3 totals 13 residues. The CDR3 is CASVEVGTGELFF. In nucleotides, the CDR3 is TGTGCCAGCGTTGAGGTTGGCACCGGGGAGCTGTTTTTT.

On this clone itself: Distinct nucleotide sequences in the sample also encode this CDR3. The J gene is TRBJ2-7, the V gene TRBV7-8, with D hard to call. Trimming stripped 5 bases from V and 2 bases from J, with 4 bases between. Germline values: CDR1 SGHVS, CDR2 FQNEAQ. This CDR3 contains 11 residues. CDR3 coding DNA: TGTGCCAGCAGCGCGACCTACGAGCAGTACTTC. It encodes CASSATYEQYF.

The chain uses TRBV11-3 and TRBJ2-7, with 10 positions matching TRBD2. CDR1 SGHNT and CDR2 YENEEA come from the germline V gene. The V segment lost 7 bases and the J segment 5 bases; nucleotides outside the gene matches: 14. The CDR3 totals 16 residues. CDR3 loop: CASTERAGGPNDEQYF. The CDR3 region has the DNA TGTGCCAGCACGGAAAGAGCGGGAGGGCCTAATGACGAGCAGTACTTC.

The V call is TRBV9, the J call TRBJ1-1; D perhaps matches TRBD1 (5 bases). This CDR3 has 15 residues. Trimming shortened V by 0 bases and J by 2 bases, and 11 bases separated the two germline ends. Germline V gene lookup returns CDR1 SGDLS and CDR2 YYNGEE. CDR3 in amino acids: CASSVATDRNTEAFF. The CDR3 DNA is TGTGCCAGCAGCGTAGCCACTGACAGAAACACTGAAGCTTTCTTT.

The table lists this clone with a few counts. The rearrangement uses TRBV25-1 and TRBJ2-2; no clear D gene. From germline, CDR1 is MGHDK and CDR2 SYGVNS. The V end was cut by 4 bases, the J end by 0 bases, with 3 bases between. The CDR3 covers 13 residues. CDR3 sequence reads: CASSGANTGELFF. Here the CDR3 DNA reads TGTGCCAGCAGTGGCGCGAACACCGGGGAGCTGTTTTTT.

The CDR3 DNA is TGCAGCGTTGAAGACACCGGACTAGCGGGAGGTCACGGGGAGACCCAGTACTTC. It encodes CSVEDTGLAGGHGETQYF. V gene TRBV29-1 combines with J gene TRBJ2-5; TRBD2 aligns across 14 bases. CDR3 length: 18 amino acids. V trimming: 0 bases; J trimming: 5 bases; junction bases outside the gene matches: 11. Germline V gene lookup returns CDR1 SQVTM and CDR2 ANQGSEA.